These T cell receptor beta chains were read from a single sample in a study of control samples from healthy donors and cancer patients. Sequencing used immunoSEQ multiplex PCR; TCRdb keeps in-frame clones, though not all of them. This table has over 150,000 clones, approximately 92% appearing once. Sequencing was performed on blood. Source of these receptors: a woman in her thirties or forties in good health. The CDR3 runs from the conserved cysteine through the conserved F or W. The order of the fields is J gene, CDR3 length, D gene, clone size, V gene, CDR3 protein, CDR3 DNA. The D gene is left open where the match is weak. Size tells how often a clone was seen (once, few, many) or the class of an expanded clone, and some rows leave it out.

J: TRBJ2-1
length: 13
D: .
size: .
V: TRBV29-1
CDR3: CSVEGYSYNEQFF
DNA: TGCAGCGTTGAGGGGTACTCCTACAATGAGCAGTTCTTC

J: TRBJ1-5
length: 16
D: .
size: .
V: TRBV19
CDR3: CASSIGKGGDNQPQHF
DNA: TGTGCCAGTAGTATAGGGAAGGGTGGAGACAATCAGCCCCAGCATTTT

J: TRBJ1-5
length: 14
D: TRBD1
size: .
V: TRBV27
CDR3: CATRQGESNQPQHF
DNA: TGTGCCACCCGTCAGGGGGAGAGCAATCAGCCCCAGCATTTT

J: TRBJ2-7
length: 16
D: .
size: .
V: TRBV5-8
CDR3: CASSLGYWTESYEQYF
DNA: TGTGCCAGCAGCTTGGGGTATTGGACCGAGTCCTACGAGCAGTACTTC

J: TRBJ1-2
length: 15
D: .
size: .
V: TRBV7-6
CDR3: CASSPSGPTNYGYTF
DNA: TGTGCCAGCAGCCCGTCGGGGCCGACTAACTATGGCTACACCTTC

J: TRBJ1-1
length: 12
D: .
size: .
V: TRBV18
CDR3: CASSYQDTEAFF
DNA: TGTGCCAGCTCATACCAGGATACTGAAGCTTTCTTT

J: TRBJ2-7
length: 14
D: .
size: once
V: TRBV29-1
CDR3: CSAGGTGSSYEQYF
DNA: TGCAGCGCGGGAGGGACAGGGAGCTCCTACGAGCAGTACTTC

J: TRBJ1-2
length: 14
D: .
size: .
V: TRBV29-1
CDR3: CSAHLGGTNYGYTF
DNA: TGCAGCGCGCATCTCGGGGGAACTAACTATGGCTACACCTTC

J: TRBJ2-2
length: 14
D: .
size: .
V: TRBV14
CDR3: CASSQVSNTGELFF
DNA: TGTGCCAGCAGCCAAGTTTCGAACACCGGGGAGCTGTTTTTT

J: TRBJ1-3
length: 12
D: .
size: few
V: TRBV29-1
CDR3: CSGGDSGNTIYF
DNA: TGCAGCGGGGGTGACTCTGGAAACACCATATATTTT

J: TRBJ1-4
length: 12
D: TRBD1
size: .
V: TRBV7-8
CDR3: CASGQGNEKLFF
DNA: TGTGCCAGTGGACAGGGGAATGAAAAACTGTTTTTT

J: TRBJ2-1
length: 13
D: .
size: once
V: TRBV9
CDR3: CASSVATYNEQFF
DNA: TGTGCCAGCAGCGTAGCTACCTACAATGAGCAGTTCTTC

J: TRBJ2-3
length: 15
D: .
size: .
V: TRBV7-3
CDR3: CASSLSVHITDTQYF
DNA: TGTGCCAGCAGCTTGTCGGTCCATATCACAGATACGCAGTATTTT

J: TRBJ1-1
length: 13
D: .
size: once
V: TRBV4-1
CDR3: CASSLTGKTEAFF
DNA: TGCGCCAGCAGCCTGACAGGAAAAACTGAAGCTTTCTTT

J: TRBJ2-3
length: 12
D: .
size: .
V: TRBV6-5
CDR3: CASSDGGDTQYF
DNA: TGTGCCAGCTCTGACGGTGGAGATACGCAGTATTTT

J: TRBJ1-5
length: 12
D: .
size: once
V: TRBV19
CDR3: CASSGRNQPQHF
DNA: TGTGCCAGTAGTGGCAGAAATCAGCCCCAGCATTTT

J: TRBJ1-2
length: 16
D: .
size: .
V: TRBV5-1
CDR3: CASSLAVEADNYGYTF
DNA: TGCGCCAGCAGCTTGGCCGTCGAGGCGGATAACTATGGCTACACCTTC

J: TRBJ1-1
length: 14
D: .
size: .
V: TRBV10-2
CDR3: CASSPEVGGGEAFF
DNA: TGCGCCAGCAGTCCCGAGGTGGGGGGAGGTGAAGCTTTCTTT

J: TRBJ1-2
length: 18
D: TRBD1
size: once
V: TRBV7-8
CDR3: CASSYSPGGLGGGYGYTF
DNA: TGTGCCAGCAGCTACAGCCCAGGGGGGTTGGGTGGGGGCTATGGCTACACCTTC

J: TRBJ1-6
length: 13
D: .
size: .
V: TRBV7-3
CDR3: CASSPGAHSPLHF
DNA: TGTGCCAGCAGCCCGGGAGCCCATTCACCCCTCCACTTT

J: TRBJ2-1
length: 15
D: .
size: .
V: TRBV5-1
CDR3: CASSLAGDTYNEQFF
DNA: TGCGCCAGCAGCTTGGCTGGGGACACCTACAATGAGCAGTTCTTC

J: TRBJ2-5
length: 16
D: TRBD1
size: .
V: TRBV5-4
CDR3: CASSGQGKKPEETQYF
DNA: TGTGCCAGCAGCGGACAGGGGAAGAAACCCGAAGAGACCCAGTACTTC

J: TRBJ1-2
length: 14
D: .
size: .
V: TRBV18
CDR3: CASSSGTDNYGYTF
DNA: TGTGCCAGCTCATCTGGGACTGATAACTATGGCTACACCTTC

J: TRBJ1-4
length: 17
D: .
size: .
V: TRBV3-1/TRBV3-2
CDR3: CASSHGGAGPIIGELFF
DNA: TGTGCCAGCAGCCATGGGGGTGCAGGTCCCATCATTGGGGAACTGTTTTTT

J: TRBJ1-1
length: 13
D: TRBD1
size: .
V: TRBV2
CDR3: CASRRQGDTEAFF
DNA: TGTGCCAGCAGACGACAGGGGGACACTGAAGCTTTCTTT

J: TRBJ2-7
length: 14
D: .
size: .
V: TRBV5-8
CDR3: CASSFGQNSYEQYF
DNA: TGTGCCAGCAGCTTCGGACAGAATAGCTACGAGCAGTACTTC

J: TRBJ1-5
length: 14
D: .
size: .
V: TRBV12-5
CDR3: CASGSGVSNQPQHF
DNA: TGTGCTAGTGGATCGGGGGTTAGCAATCAGCCCCAGCATTTT

J: TRBJ2-7
length: 12
D: .
size: .
V: TRBV18
CDR3: CASRGQGYEQYF
DNA: TGTGCCAGCCGGGGACAAGGGTACGAGCAGTACTTC

J: TRBJ2-1
length: 13
D: .
size: .
V: TRBV10-1
CDR3: CASSLDSLNEQFF
DNA: TGCGCCAGCAGTTTGGATTCTCTAAATGAGCAGTTCTTC

J: TRBJ2-3
length: 16
D: .
size: .
V: TRBV18
CDR3: CASSPGARGGEDTQYF
DNA: TGTGCCAGCTCACCGGGGGCCAGGGGGGGAGAAGATACGCAGTATTTT

J: TRBJ2-7
length: 17
D: TRBD2
size: once
V: TRBV2
CDR3: CASRGTSGGAVAYEQYF
DNA: TGTGCCAGCAGAGGGACTAGCGGGGGGGCCGTAGCCTACGAGCAGTACTTC

J: TRBJ2-7
length: 11
D: .
size: .
V: TRBV20-1
CDR3: CSARNQGRQYF
DNA: TGCAGTGCTAGAAATCAGGGTCGGCAGTACTTC

J: TRBJ1-2
length: 15
D: TRBD1
size: .
V: TRBV2
CDR3: CASKHQGGWDYGYTF
DNA: TGTGCCAGCAAACACCAGGGGGGATGGGACTATGGCTACACCTTC

J: TRBJ2-1
length: 14
D: .
size: .
V: TRBV19
CDR3: CASSRRGAYNEQFF
DNA: TGTGCCAGTAGTAGGAGGGGGGCCTACAATGAGCAGTTCTTC

J: TRBJ1-1
length: 13
D: .
size: .
V: TRBV11-2
CDR3: CAGGRRLNTEAFF
DNA: TGTGCCGGCGGGCGTCGGTTGAACACTGAAGCTTTCTTT

J: TRBJ2-7
length: 17
D: TRBD2
size: .
V: TRBV10-1
CDR3: CASSEYRGTSGGGEQYF
DNA: TGCGCCAGCAGTGAGTATCGGGGGACTAGCGGGGGCGGTGAGCAGTACTTC

J: TRBJ2-3
length: 16
D: .
size: once
V: TRBV10-3
CDR3: CAISESGGRRPDTQYF
DNA: TGTGCCATCAGTGAGTCGGGGGGCCGGAGACCGGATACGCAGTATTTT

J: TRBJ2-1
length: 16
D: .
size: .
V: TRBV24-1
CDR3: CATSDLGQGGVYEQFF
DNA: TGTGCCACCAGTGATTTGGGCCAGGGTGGGGTTTATGAGCAGTTCTTC